This T cell receptor beta chain was captured by sequencing in a study of cytomegalovirus exposure and HLA in healthy donors. Turning to this clone: Its antigen remains unknown.

Vbeta (60) and Jbeta (13) primers were used in the PCR. This table comes from immunoSEQ multiplex PCR, and its TCRdb copy is limited to in-frame clones, with some not included. The table has 95,000 to 110,000 clones, around three quarters seen once; the top ten hold approximately 3.7%. Trimming shortened V by 0 bases and J by 4 bases, and 8 bases separated the two germline ends. Germline values: CDR1 SGHKS, CDR2 YYEKEE (reference sequence). This CDR3 comprises 14 residues. Study conclusions and caveats: For most subjects, TCR beta sequences were reported to predict HLA-A and HLA-B alleles with accuracy. Overall, around 160 TCR beta chains were annotated as cytomegalovirus-associated.

V gene TRBV5-5 combines with J gene TRBJ2-1, with D possibly TRBD1 on 6 matching bases. Sequencing was done on a sample of PBMCs. The receptor comes from a man aged 50-60 years in good health and CMV-seropositive. The CDR3 nucleotides are TGTGCCAGCAGCTTGGTAGGGGGTTACAATGAGCAGTTCTTC. This sequence encodes CASSLVGGYNEQFF.